This paragraph reports one T cell receptor (beta chain). Its specificity is unknown. These data originate in a study of cytomegalovirus exposure and HLA in healthy donors. The study, taken as a whole, reports: There was a cluster of highly shared sequence variants that was likely a sequencing artifact. Versus the roughly 700-donor mean, an Asian-associated ancestry cluster reportedly showed fewer N-insertions in a later analysis.

Use of 60 Vbeta and 13 Jbeta primers characterized the PCR. Clones were sequenced by immunoSEQ multiplex PCR, and TCRdb holds only the in-frame ones, with some missing. Among 150,000 to 200,000 clones listed, around 84% were seen once. This CDR3 is built from 14 residues. V was pared by 8 bases and J by 10 bases, with 8 bases of the junction left unmatched. The germline CDR1 and CDR2 sequences are LNHDA and SQIVND (reference sequence). Healthy people donating bone marrow made up the donors. The chain combines TRBV19 with TRBJ2-1, with 13 bases lining up with TRBD2. Sequenced input: PBMCs. The sequence was obtained from a woman aged 18-35 years in good health and CMV-seronegative. The CDR3 bases are TGTGCCAGTGGCCGACTAGCGGGGGGATCCGAGCAGTTCTTC. Protein sequence: CASGRLAGGSEQFF.